A selection of T cell receptor beta chains follows, all from one sample in a study of beta chain features in type 1 diabetes. Measured with immunoSEQ multiplex PCR; TCRdb has only the in-frame clones, and not every one. The sample lists about 210,000 clones, 11% seen once, with over 1% in the top ten. Input material: central memory CD4+ T cells from blood. The receptors shown here come from a man between 18 and 29 years old in good health. CDR3s include the opening cysteine and the closing phenylalanine or tryptophan. The D gene is left open where the match is weak. Some rows have no size entry. The others give once, few or many, or a class for an expanded clone.

J gene: TRBJ2-1
V gene: TRBV18
D gene: .
clone size: .
CDR3 protein: CASSPPTLQRHEQFF
CDR3 DNA: TGTGCCAGCTCACCACCGACACTCCAAAGGCATGAGCAGTTCTTC

J gene: TRBJ2-4
V gene: TRBV5-1
D gene: .
clone size: .
CDR3 protein: CASSLADSENIQYF
CDR3 DNA: TGCGCCAGCAGCTTGGCGGATTCCGAAAACATTCAGTACTTC

J gene: TRBJ1-5
V gene: TRBV7-3
D gene: TRBD1
clone size: few
CDR3 protein: CASSRKQGNQPQHF
CDR3 DNA: TGTGCCAGCAGCCGAAAACAGGGGAATCAGCCCCAGCATTTT

J gene: TRBJ2-3
V gene: TRBV5-4
D gene: TRBD2
clone size: .
CDR3 protein: CASSFRLAGVADTQYF
CDR3 DNA: TGTGCCAGCAGCTTTAGACTAGCGGGAGTTGCAGATACGCAGTATTTT

J gene: TRBJ1-1
V gene: TRBV2
D gene: .
clone size: .
CDR3 protein: CASREGFEAFF
CDR3 DNA: TGTGCCAGCAGGGAGGGCTTTGAAGCTTTCTTT

J gene: TRBJ2-6
V gene: TRBV25-1
D gene: TRBD2
clone size: many
CDR3 protein: CASSDFSGGASGANVLTF
CDR3 DNA: TGTGCCAGCAGTGATTTCAGCGGGGGGGCCTCTGGGGCCAACGTCCTGACTTTC

J gene: TRBJ2-1
V gene: TRBV4-1
D gene: TRBD2
clone size: .
CDR3 protein: CASSRDPAGDTHEQFF
CDR3 DNA: TGCGCCAGCAGTCGAGACCCGGCGGGAGATACGCATGAGCAGTTCTTC

J gene: TRBJ2-3
V gene: TRBV2
D gene: TRBD2
clone size: .
CDR3 protein: CASSRVAGGGDTQYF
CDR3 DNA: TGTGCCAGCAGTCGAGTAGCGGGGGGCGGTGATACGCAGTATTTT

J gene: TRBJ2-7
V gene: TRBV28
D gene: .
clone size: few
CDR3 protein: CASSLSGRGEQYF
CDR3 DNA: TGTGCCAGCAGTTTATCAGGCCGTGGAGAGCAGTACTTC

J gene: TRBJ2-1
V gene: TRBV29-1
D gene: .
clone size: few
CDR3 protein: CSALINEQFF
CDR3 DNA: TGCAGCGCCCTAATTAATGAGCAGTTCTTC

J gene: TRBJ2-7
V gene: TRBV5-4
D gene: .
clone size: .
CDR3 protein: CASSFAGRDEQYF
CDR3 DNA: TGTGCCAGCAGTTTCGCGGGCCGCGACGAGCAGTACTTC

J gene: TRBJ1-2
V gene: TRBV19
D gene: TRBD1
clone size: .
CDR3 protein: CASSIGTGSRGYTF
CDR3 DNA: TGTGCCAGTAGTATTGGGACAGGGTCGCGCGGCTACACCTTC

J gene: TRBJ2-3
V gene: TRBV28
D gene: TRBD2
clone size: .
CDR3 protein: CASSVLLAGDTDTQYF
CDR3 DNA: TGTGCCAGCAGTGTCCTTCTAGCGGGAGACACAGATACGCAGTATTTT

J gene: TRBJ2-1
V gene: TRBV4-3
D gene: TRBD2
clone size: .
CDR3 protein: CASSQDSGRALNNEQFF
CDR3 DNA: TGCGCCAGCAGCCAAGATTCCGGGAGGGCCCTAAACAATGAGCAGTTCTTC

J gene: TRBJ2-7
V gene: TRBV7-9
D gene: TRBD2
clone size: many
CDR3 protein: CASSQREAYEQYF
CDR3 DNA: TGTGCCAGCAGCCAGCGGGAGGCCTACGAGCAGTACTTC

J gene: TRBJ2-7
V gene: TRBV30
D gene: .
clone size: many
CDR3 protein: CAWSGGPPYEQYF
CDR3 DNA: TGTGCCTGGAGTGGGGGGCCTCCCTACGAGCAGTACTTC

J gene: TRBJ2-1
V gene: TRBV7-2
D gene: .
clone size: few
CDR3 protein: CASTLVMSYNEQFF
CDR3 DNA: TGTGCCAGCACGCTAGTAATGTCCTACAATGAGCAGTTCTTC

J gene: TRBJ2-1
V gene: TRBV2
D gene: .
clone size: .
CDR3 protein: CASSDLEGVRADEQFF
CDR3 DNA: TGTGCCAGCAGTGATCTCGAGGGTGTCAGGGCTGATGAGCAGTTCTTC

J gene: TRBJ2-7
V gene: TRBV12-2
D gene: .
clone size: few
CDR3 protein: CASRSPQGGLPYEQYF
CDR3 DNA: TGTGCAAGTCGCTCACCTCAAGGGGGACTACCCTACGAGCAGTACTTC

J gene: TRBJ2-3
V gene: TRBV19
D gene: .
clone size: .
CDR3 protein: CATTRDLTDTQYF
CDR3 DNA: TGTGCCACTACGAGGGACCTGACAGATACGCAGTATTTT

J gene: TRBJ2-4
V gene: TRBV7-9
D gene: .
clone size: .
CDR3 protein: CASSPLAKNIQYF
CDR3 DNA: TGTGCCAGCAGCCCCTTAGCCAAAAACATTCAGTACTTC

J gene: TRBJ2-1
V gene: TRBV20-1
D gene: .
clone size: .
CDR3 protein: CSPWEGGEQFF
CDR3 DNA: TGCAGCCCATGGGAGGGGGGTGAGCAGTTCTTC

J gene: TRBJ2-7
V gene: TRBV29-1
D gene: TRBD1
clone size: few
CDR3 protein: CSVGRTGGDEQYF
CDR3 DNA: TGCAGCGTCGGTCGGACAGGGGGCGACGAGCAGTACTTC

J gene: TRBJ1-4
V gene: TRBV30
D gene: .
clone size: few
CDR3 protein: CAWSRTAFRNEKLFF
CDR3 DNA: TGTGCCTGGAGTCGTACCGCGTTCCGGAATGAAAAACTGTTTTTT

J gene: TRBJ1-2
V gene: TRBV18
D gene: .
clone size: few
CDR3 protein: CASSPDQGSGYTF
CDR3 DNA: TGTGCCAGCTCACCCGATCAGGGCAGCGGCTACACCTTC

J gene: TRBJ2-5
V gene: TRBV7-2
D gene: TRBD1
clone size: .
CDR3 protein: CASSLVSTGAGQETQYF
CDR3 DNA: TGTGCCAGCAGCTTAGTATCGACAGGGGCAGGGCAAGAGACCCAGTACTTC

J gene: TRBJ2-4
V gene: TRBV30
D gene: .
clone size: .
CDR3 protein: CAWSIRTKNIQYF
CDR3 DNA: TGTGCCTGGAGTATTAGAACCAAAAACATTCAGTACTTC

J gene: TRBJ2-7
V gene: TRBV5-1
D gene: .
clone size: .
CDR3 protein: CASSLAPGGYEQYF
CDR3 DNA: TGCGCCAGCAGCTTGGCCCCTGGGGGGTACGAGCAGTACTTC

J gene: TRBJ2-3
V gene: TRBV15
D gene: TRBD1
clone size: few
CDR3 protein: CATSSRDRGWADTQYF
CDR3 DNA: TGTGCCACCAGCAGCCGGGACAGGGGTTGGGCAGATACGCAGTATTTT

J gene: TRBJ1-2
V gene: TRBV27
D gene: .
clone size: .
CDR3 protein: CASSPSPGFNYGYTF
CDR3 DNA: TGTGCCAGCAGTCCAAGCCCAGGGTTTAACTATGGCTACACCTTC

J gene: TRBJ2-3
V gene: TRBV10-3
D gene: TRBD1
clone size: few
CDR3 protein: CAISEPGTADTQYF
CDR3 DNA: TGTGCCATCAGTGAGCCGGGGACAGCAGATACGCAGTATTTT

J gene: TRBJ1-4
V gene: TRBV6-1
D gene: .
clone size: few
CDR3 protein: CASSLMGPTGEKLFF
CDR3 DNA: TGTGCCAGCAGCCTGATGGGCCCCACAGGTGAAAAACTGTTTTTT

J gene: TRBJ2-1
V gene: TRBV19
D gene: .
clone size: many
CDR3 protein: CASRGRQVHNEQFF
CDR3 DNA: TGTGCCAGTAGGGGAAGACAGGTCCACAATGAGCAGTTCTTC

J gene: TRBJ2-7
V gene: TRBV7-8
D gene: .
clone size: many
CDR3 protein: CASSLQRDYEQYF
CDR3 DNA: TGTGCCAGCAGCTTACAACGGGACTACGAGCAGTACTTC

J gene: TRBJ1-1
V gene: TRBV19
D gene: .
clone size: .
CDR3 protein: CASSASKNTEAFF
CDR3 DNA: TGTGCCAGTAGTGCTTCTAAAAACACTGAAGCTTTCTTT

J gene: TRBJ2-3
V gene: TRBV7-7
D gene: .
clone size: .
CDR3 protein: CASSQRTSTDTQYF
CDR3 DNA: TGTGCTAGCAGCCAACGGACCTCCACAGATACGCAGTATTTT

J gene: TRBJ2-7
V gene: TRBV2
D gene: .
clone size: many
CDR3 protein: CASSPRQGGSF
CDR3 DNA: TGTGCCAGCAGTCCACGACAGGGAGGAAGCTTC

J gene: TRBJ1-4
V gene: TRBV15
D gene: .
clone size: few
CDR3 protein: CATSRDGRLNEKLFF
CDR3 DNA: TGTGCCACCAGCAGAGATGGCAGACTTAATGAAAAACTGTTTTTT

J gene: TRBJ2-3
V gene: TRBV4-3
D gene: .
clone size: .
CDR3 protein: CASSPRGYTDTQYF
CDR3 DNA: TGCGCCAGCAGCCCAAGGGGGTACACAGATACGCAGTATTTT

J gene: TRBJ2-5
V gene: TRBV4-2
D gene: TRBD2
clone size: .
CDR3 protein: CASSQDGRAISETQYF
CDR3 DNA: TGTGCCAGCAGCCAAGATGGGAGGGCGATATCGGAGACCCAGTACTTC

J gene: TRBJ1-2
V gene: TRBV28
D gene: .
clone size: .
CDR3 protein: CASTSPESDRNYGYTF
CDR3 DNA: TGTGCCAGCACAAGCCCAGAGTCGGACCGTAACTATGGCTACACCTTC

J gene: TRBJ2-7
V gene: TRBV2
D gene: .
clone size: .
CDR3 protein: CASSEVAFGQYF
CDR3 DNA: TGTGCCAGCAGTGAAGTGGCTTTCGGACAGTACTTC

J gene: TRBJ2-7
V gene: TRBV10-3
D gene: .
clone size: few
CDR3 protein: CAISVFGEQYF
CDR3 DNA: TGTGCCATCAGTGTCTTTGGCGAGCAGTACTTC

J gene: TRBJ1-2
V gene: TRBV10-3
D gene: TRBD1
clone size: .
CDR3 protein: CAIRAPDRQGERAYGYTF
CDR3 DNA: TGTGCCATCCGTGCCCCGGACAGGCAGGGAGAGAGGGCCTATGGCTACACCTTC

J gene: TRBJ2-5
V gene: TRBV6-1
D gene: TRBD1
clone size: few
CDR3 protein: CASSWTGTQETQYF
CDR3 DNA: TGTGCCAGCAGCTGGACAGGGACACAAGAGACCCAGTACTTC

J gene: TRBJ2-1
V gene: TRBV7-9
D gene: TRBD2
clone size: few
CDR3 protein: CASSSRGAGRVDEQFF
CDR3 DNA: TGTGCCAGCAGCTCCCGCGGAGCGGGAAGGGTCGATGAGCAGTTCTTC

J gene: TRBJ2-7
V gene: TRBV30
D gene: TRBD1
clone size: .
CDR3 protein: CAWGTGSDEQYF
CDR3 DNA: TGTGCCTGGGGGACAGGGTCCGACGAGCAGTACTTC

J gene: TRBJ1-2
V gene: TRBV29-1
D gene: .
clone size: .
CDR3 protein: CSVEDQVKHYGYTF
CDR3 DNA: TGCAGCGTTGAAGATCAGGTGAAGCACTATGGCTACACCTTC

J gene: TRBJ1-1
V gene: TRBV7-9
D gene: .
clone size: many
CDR3 protein: CASSFDSNTEAFF
CDR3 DNA: TGTGCCAGCAGCTTTGACAGTAACACTGAAGCTTTCTTT

J gene: TRBJ2-7
V gene: TRBV11-2
D gene: TRBD2
clone size: .
CDR3 protein: CASSSTSGRTTEQYF
CDR3 DNA: TGTGCCAGCAGTTCTACTAGCGGGAGGACGACCGAGCAGTACTTC

J gene: TRBJ1-2
V gene: TRBV2
D gene: .
clone size: few
CDR3 protein: CASSEEMGGVYGYTF
CDR3 DNA: TGTGCCAGCAGTGAAGAAATGGGCGGCGTCTATGGCTACACCTTC

J gene: TRBJ2-3
V gene: TRBV29-1
D gene: TRBD2
clone size: .
CDR3 protein: CSVEGGRGTDTQYF
CDR3 DNA: TGCAGCGTTGAAGGCGGGAGGGGCACAGATACGCAGTATTTT